The 4 T cell receptor beta chains below were found in one sample sequenced in a study of siplizumab effects on memory and regulatory T cells. Profiling relied on immunoSEQ multiplex PCR, and the TCRdb table lists in-frame clones only, not all of them. This table holds 95,000 to 110,000 clones, roughly 93% found once. Source material: Tregs sorted from blood. These receptors all stem from a human donor in good health.

In the case of this clone: One junction end disagrees with the germline gene, perhaps due to a read error. The chain uses TRBV7-6 and TRBJ2-3; TRBD2 is a possible D gene (5 bases). Germline CDR1 is SGHVS and CDR2 is FNYEAQ. This CDR3 spans 12 amino acids. The CDR3 loop is CASSPDWDRQYF. In nucleotides, the CDR3 is TGTGCCAGCAGCCCGGACTGGGATAGGCAGTATTTT.

CDR3 coding DNA: TGTGCCAGCAGTGGGGCAGGACAATCCTACGAGCAGTACTTC. Protein: CASSGAGQSYEQYF. The chain carries TRBV28 and TRBJ2-7; D may be TRBD1 (5 bases). Trimming pared 5 bases from V and 1 base from J, leaving 12 bases between. Per the germline V gene, CDR1 is MDHEN and CDR2 is SYDVKM. CDR3 length equals 14 residues.

The V call is TRBV10-2, the J call TRBJ2-1, with D uncertain. V was cut by 3 bases and J by 6 bases, with 15 bases left in between. The CDR3 has 15 amino acids. Germline V gene lookup returns CDR1 WSHSY and CDR2 SAAADI. This CDR3 is CASSEIKKVGNEQFF. As DNA, the CDR3 is TGCGCCAGCAGTGAAATCAAGAAGGTGGGCAATGAGCAGTTCTTC.

The genes are TRBV6-1 and TRBJ2-7, with D possibly being TRBD2 (5 bases). CDR1 and CDR2 from the germline V gene are MNHNS and SASEGT. V gave up 4 bases and J gave up 5 bases, with 9 bases separating them. There are 12 residues in the CDR3. The CDR3 is CASSGGVDEQYF. The DNA for the CDR3 is TGTGCCAGCAGTGGGGGAGTGGACGAGCAGTACTTC.